This T cell receptor (beta chain) comes out of a study of T cell responses to AZD1222 COVID-19 vaccine. Profiled with immunoSEQ multiplex PCR; TCRdb holds only in-frame clones, not every one. Of about 81,000 clones listed, 90% were seen once; the top ten hold 5% to 6%. This clone was seen a single time. Its antigen is unidentified. Points from the study as a whole: Spike-specific TCR depth and breadth grew after two AZD1222 doses.

V was cut by 0 bases and J by 2 bases, with 17 bases left in between. The CDR3 contains 17 residues. Germline V gives CDR1 SEHNR, CDR2 FQNEAQ (reference sequence). Specimen: peripheral blood, collected 28 days after the second AZD1222 dose. The V call is TRBV7-9, the J call TRBJ2-7, with D perhaps TRBD2 (6 bases). This TCR came from an adult who received the AZD1222 COVID-19 vaccine. The CDR3 DNA sequence: TGTGCCAGCAGCTTAGCGCTCTTTAGCGGTTCCACCTACGAGCAGTACTTC. It encodes CASSLALFSGSTYEQYF.